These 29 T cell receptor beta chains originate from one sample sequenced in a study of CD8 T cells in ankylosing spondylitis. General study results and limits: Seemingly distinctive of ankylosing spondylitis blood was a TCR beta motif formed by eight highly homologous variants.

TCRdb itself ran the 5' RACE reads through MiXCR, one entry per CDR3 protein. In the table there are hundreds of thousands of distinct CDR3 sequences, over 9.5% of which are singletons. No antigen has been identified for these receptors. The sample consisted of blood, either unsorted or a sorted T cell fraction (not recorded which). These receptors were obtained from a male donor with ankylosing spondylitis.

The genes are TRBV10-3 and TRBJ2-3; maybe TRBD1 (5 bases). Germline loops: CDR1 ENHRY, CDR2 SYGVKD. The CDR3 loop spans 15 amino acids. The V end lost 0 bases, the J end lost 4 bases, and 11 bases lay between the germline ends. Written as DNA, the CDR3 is TGTGCCATCAGTGAGTCCAAAGGGGCTGCAGATACGCAGTATTTT. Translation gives CAISESKGAADTQYF.

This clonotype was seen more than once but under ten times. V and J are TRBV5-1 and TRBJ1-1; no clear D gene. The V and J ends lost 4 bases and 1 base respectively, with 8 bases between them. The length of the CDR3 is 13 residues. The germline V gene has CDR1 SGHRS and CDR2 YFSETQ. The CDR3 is CASSTAGNTEAFF. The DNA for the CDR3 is TGCGCCAGCAGCACCGCAGGGAACACTGAAGCTTTCTTT.

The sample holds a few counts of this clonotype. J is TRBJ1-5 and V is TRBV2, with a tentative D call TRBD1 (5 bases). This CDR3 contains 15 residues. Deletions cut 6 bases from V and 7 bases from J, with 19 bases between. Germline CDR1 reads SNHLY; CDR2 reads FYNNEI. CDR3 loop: CASSRPGLMVQPQHF. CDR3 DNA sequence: TGTGCCAGCAGCCGACCGGGGCTTATGGTCCAGCCCCAGCATTTT.

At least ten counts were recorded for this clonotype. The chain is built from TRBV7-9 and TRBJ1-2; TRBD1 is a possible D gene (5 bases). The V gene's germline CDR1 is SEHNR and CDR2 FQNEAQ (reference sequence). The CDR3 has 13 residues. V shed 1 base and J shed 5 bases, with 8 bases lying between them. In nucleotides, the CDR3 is TGTGCCAGCAGCTTAGACGGGGGGTATGGCTACACCTTC. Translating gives CASSLDGGYGYTF.

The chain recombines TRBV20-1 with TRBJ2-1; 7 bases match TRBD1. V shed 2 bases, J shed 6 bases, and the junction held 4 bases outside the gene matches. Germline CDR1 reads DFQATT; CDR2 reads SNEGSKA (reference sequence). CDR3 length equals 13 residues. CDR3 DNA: TGCAGTGCTAGACGTACAGGGGTCAATGAGCAGTTCTTC. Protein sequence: CSARRTGVNEQFF.

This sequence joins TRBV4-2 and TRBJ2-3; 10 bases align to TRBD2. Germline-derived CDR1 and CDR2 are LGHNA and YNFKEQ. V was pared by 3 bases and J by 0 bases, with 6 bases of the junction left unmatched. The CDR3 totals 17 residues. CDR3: CASSHGLAESSTDTQYF. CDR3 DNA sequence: TGTGCCAGCAGCCATGGACTAGCGGAATCTAGCACAGATACGCAGTATTTT.

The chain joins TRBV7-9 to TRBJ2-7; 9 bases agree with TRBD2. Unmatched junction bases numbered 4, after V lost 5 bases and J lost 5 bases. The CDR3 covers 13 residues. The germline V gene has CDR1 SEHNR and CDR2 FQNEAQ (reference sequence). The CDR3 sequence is CASSGTSHNEQYF. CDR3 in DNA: TGTGCCAGCAGCGGGACTAGCCACAACGAGCAGTACTTC.

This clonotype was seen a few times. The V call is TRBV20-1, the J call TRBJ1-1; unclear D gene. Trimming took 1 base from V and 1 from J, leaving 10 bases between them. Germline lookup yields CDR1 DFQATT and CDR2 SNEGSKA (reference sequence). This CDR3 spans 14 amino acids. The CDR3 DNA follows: TGCAGTGCTAGAGGGATCAGGCCGAACACTGAAGCTTTCTTT. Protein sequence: CSARGIRPNTEAFF.

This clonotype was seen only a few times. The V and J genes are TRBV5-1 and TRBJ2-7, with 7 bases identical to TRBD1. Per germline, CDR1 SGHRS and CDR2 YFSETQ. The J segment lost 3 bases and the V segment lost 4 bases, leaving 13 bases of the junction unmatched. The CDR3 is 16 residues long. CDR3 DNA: TGCGCCAGCAGCGGCGATACAGGGGCTTCCCACTACGAGCAGTACTTC. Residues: CASSGDTGASHYEQYF. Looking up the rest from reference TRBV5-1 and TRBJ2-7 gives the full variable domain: KAGVTQTPRYLIKTRGQQVTLSCSPISGHRSVSWYQQTPGQGLQFLFEYFSETQRNKGNFPGRFSGRQFSNSRSEMNVSTLELGDSALYLCASSGDTGASHYEQYFGPGTRLTVT.

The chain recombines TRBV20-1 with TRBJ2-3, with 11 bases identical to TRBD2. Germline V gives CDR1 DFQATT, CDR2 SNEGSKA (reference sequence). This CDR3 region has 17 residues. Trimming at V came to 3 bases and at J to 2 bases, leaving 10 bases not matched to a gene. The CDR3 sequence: CSASPVPGLAATDTQYF. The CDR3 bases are TGCAGTGCTAGTCCTGTTCCGGGACTAGCGGCCACAGATACGCAGTATTTT.

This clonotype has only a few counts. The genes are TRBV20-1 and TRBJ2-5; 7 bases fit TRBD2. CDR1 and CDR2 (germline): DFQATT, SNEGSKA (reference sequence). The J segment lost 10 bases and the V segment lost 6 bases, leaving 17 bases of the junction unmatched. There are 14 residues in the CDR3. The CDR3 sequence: CSARVAGQWEGQYF. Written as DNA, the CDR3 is TGCAGTGCCAGGGTAGCGGGCCAATGGGAGGGCCAGTACTTC.

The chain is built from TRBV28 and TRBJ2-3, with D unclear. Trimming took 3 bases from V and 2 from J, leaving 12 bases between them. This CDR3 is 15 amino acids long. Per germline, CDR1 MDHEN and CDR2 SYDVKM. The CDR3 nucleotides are TGTGCCAGCAGTTTTTTTGGCCAGTTCACAGATACGCAGTATTTT. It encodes CASSFFGQFTDTQYF.

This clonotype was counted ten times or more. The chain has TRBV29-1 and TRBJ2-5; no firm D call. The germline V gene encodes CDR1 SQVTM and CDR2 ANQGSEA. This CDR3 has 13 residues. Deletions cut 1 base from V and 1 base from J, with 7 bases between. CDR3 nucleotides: TGCAGCGTTGAAGGAAACATCCAAGAGACCCAGTACTTC. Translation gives CSVEGNIQETQYF.

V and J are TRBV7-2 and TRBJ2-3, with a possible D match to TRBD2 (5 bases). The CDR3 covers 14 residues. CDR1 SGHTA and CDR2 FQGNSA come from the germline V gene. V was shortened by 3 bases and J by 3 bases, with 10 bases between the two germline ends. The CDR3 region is CASSFRRGTDTQYF. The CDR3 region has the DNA TGTGCCAGCAGCTTTCGGCGCGGGACAGATACGCAGTATTTT.

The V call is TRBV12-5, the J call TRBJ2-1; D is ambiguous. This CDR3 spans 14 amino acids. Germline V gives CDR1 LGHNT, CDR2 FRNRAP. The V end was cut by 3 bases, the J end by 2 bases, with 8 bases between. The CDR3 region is CASGLGSAYNEQFF. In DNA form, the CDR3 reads TGTGCTAGTGGTTTAGGGTCAGCCTACAATGAGCAGTTCTTC.

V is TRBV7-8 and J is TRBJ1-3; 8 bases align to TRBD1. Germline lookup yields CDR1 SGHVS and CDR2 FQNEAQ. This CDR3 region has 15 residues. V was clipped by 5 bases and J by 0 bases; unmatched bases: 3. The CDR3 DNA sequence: TGTGCCAGCAGCGCCACAGGGGGCTCTGGAAACACCATATATTTT. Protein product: CASSATGGSGNTIYF.

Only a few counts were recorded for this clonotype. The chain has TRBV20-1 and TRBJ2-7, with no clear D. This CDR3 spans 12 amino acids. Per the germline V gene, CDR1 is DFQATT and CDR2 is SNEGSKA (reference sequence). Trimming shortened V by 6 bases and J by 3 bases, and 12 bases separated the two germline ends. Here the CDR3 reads CSAGNLVYEQYF. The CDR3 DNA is TGCAGTGCCGGAAATCTGGTCTACGAGCAGTACTTC.

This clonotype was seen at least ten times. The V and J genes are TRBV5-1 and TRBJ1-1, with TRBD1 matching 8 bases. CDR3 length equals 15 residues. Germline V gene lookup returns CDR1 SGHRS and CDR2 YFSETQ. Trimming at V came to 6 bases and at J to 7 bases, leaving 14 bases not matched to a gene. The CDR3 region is CASIFTPGGAGEAFF. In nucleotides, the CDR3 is TGCGCCAGCATCTTCACCCCAGGGGGCGCAGGTGAAGCTTTCTTT.

Here the CDR3 DNA reads TGTGCCAGCAGAGATGACAGGGGGCTGCATGGCTACACCTTC. It yields the protein CASRDDRGLHGYTF. V usage is TRBV5-5 and J usage is TRBJ1-2, with TRBD1 matching over 10 bases. The CDR3 totals 14 residues. The germline V gene encodes CDR1 SGHKS and CDR2 YYEKEE (reference sequence). Losses at the gene ends were 5 bases for V and 6 bases for J; bases not matched to a gene: 7.

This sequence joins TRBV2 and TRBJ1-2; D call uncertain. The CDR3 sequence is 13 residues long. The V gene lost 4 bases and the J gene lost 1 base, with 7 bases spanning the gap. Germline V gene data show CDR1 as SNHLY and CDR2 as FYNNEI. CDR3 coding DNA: TGTGCCAGCAGTGGAGGGAATAACTATGGCTACACCTTC. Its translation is CASSGGNNYGYTF. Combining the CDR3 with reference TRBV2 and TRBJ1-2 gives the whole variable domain EPEVTQTPSHQVTQMGQEVILRCVPISNHLYFYWYRQILGQKVEFLVSFYNNEISEKSEIFDDQFSVERPDGSNFTLKIRSTKLEDSAMYFCASSGGNNYGYTFGSGTRLTVV.

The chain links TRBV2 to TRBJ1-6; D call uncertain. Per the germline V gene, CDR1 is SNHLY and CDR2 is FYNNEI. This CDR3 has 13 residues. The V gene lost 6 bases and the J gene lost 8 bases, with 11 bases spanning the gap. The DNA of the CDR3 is TGTGCCAGCAGATTAGGAAGGGATTCACCCCTCCACTTT. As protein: CASRLGRDSPLHF.

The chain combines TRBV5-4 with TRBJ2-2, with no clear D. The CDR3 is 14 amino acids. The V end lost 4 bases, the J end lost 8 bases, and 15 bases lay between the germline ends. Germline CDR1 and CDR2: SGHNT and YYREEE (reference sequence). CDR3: CASSTSALGGELFF. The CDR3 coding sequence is TGTGCCAGCAGCACGAGCGCCCTCGGAGGGGAGCTGTTTTTT.

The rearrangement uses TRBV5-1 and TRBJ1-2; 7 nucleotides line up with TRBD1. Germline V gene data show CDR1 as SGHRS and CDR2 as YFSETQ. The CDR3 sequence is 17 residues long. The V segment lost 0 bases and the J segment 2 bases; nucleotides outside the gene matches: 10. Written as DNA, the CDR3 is TGCGCCAGCAGCTTGGCTTTGGGACAGTGGGACAACTATGGCTACACCTTC. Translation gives CASSLALGQWDNYGYTF.

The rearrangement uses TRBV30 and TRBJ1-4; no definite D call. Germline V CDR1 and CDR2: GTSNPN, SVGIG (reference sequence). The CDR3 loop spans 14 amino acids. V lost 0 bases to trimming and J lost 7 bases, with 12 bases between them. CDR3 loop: CAWSVRLGSEKLFF. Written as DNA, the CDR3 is TGTGCCTGGAGTGTTCGGCTGGGGAGTGAAAAACTGTTTTTT.

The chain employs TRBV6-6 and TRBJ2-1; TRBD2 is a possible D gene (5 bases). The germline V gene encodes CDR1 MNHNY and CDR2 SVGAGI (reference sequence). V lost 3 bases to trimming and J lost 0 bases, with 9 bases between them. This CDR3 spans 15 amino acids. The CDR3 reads CASSYGESSYNEQFF. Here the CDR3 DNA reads TGTGCCAGCAGTTATGGGGAGAGCTCCTACAATGAGCAGTTCTTC.

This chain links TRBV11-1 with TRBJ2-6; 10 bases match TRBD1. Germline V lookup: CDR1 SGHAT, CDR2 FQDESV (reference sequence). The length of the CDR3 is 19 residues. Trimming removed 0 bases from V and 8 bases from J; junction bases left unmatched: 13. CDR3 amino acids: CASSLARGTGVKETNVLTF. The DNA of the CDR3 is TGTGCCAGCAGCTTAGCGCGCGGGACAGGGGTGAAAGAGACCAACGTCCTGACTTTC.

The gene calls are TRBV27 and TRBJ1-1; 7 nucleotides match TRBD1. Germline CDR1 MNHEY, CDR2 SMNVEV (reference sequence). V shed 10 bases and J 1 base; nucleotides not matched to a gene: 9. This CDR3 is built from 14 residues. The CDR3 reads CATHLGQSNTEAFF. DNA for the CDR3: TGTGCCACCCACCTGGGACAGTCGAACACTGAAGCTTTCTTT.

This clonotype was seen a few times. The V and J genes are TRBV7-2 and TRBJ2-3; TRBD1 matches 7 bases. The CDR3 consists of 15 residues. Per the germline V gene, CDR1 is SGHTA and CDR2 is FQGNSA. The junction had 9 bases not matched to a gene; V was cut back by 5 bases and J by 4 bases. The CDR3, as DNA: TGTGCCAGCAGCCAATTAATGACAGGGTCAGATACGCAGTATTTT. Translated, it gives CASSQLMTGSDTQYF.

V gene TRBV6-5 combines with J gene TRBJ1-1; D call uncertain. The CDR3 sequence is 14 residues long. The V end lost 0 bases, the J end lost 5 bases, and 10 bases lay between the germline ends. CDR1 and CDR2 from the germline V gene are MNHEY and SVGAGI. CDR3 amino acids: CASSYSRVRTEAFF. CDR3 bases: TGTGCCAGCAGTTACTCGAGGGTTAGGACTGAAGCTTTCTTT.